This T cell receptor beta chain came from a study of blood T cell repertoires in COVID-19. Across the study: The study drew acute and convalescent COVID-19 samples from the United States, Italy and Spain. T cells, B-cell-depleted T cells, or PBMCs provided the cDNA or gDNA that served as material.

Original processing methods: Amplification of reference gene primers provided the estimated nucleated cell counts. Some clones are missing from TCRdb's copy, which holds only in-frame ones; the method was immunoSEQ multiplex PCR. The DNA was the basis for D and trimming; V, J and clone size are from that table. The profile covers about 380,000 clones, with about 90% appearing a single time and 6.5% to 7% taken by the ten largest. The CDR3 runs to 15 residues. Unmatched junction bases numbered 3, after V lost 2 bases and J lost 4 bases. The germline V gene encodes CDR1 MNHNY and CDR2 SVGAGI (reference sequence).

The TCR originated in a young man with active or convalescent COVID-19. The sample taken for sequencing was peripheral blood. The chain joins TRBV6-6 to TRBJ1-3, with 9 bases identical to TRBD1. CDR3 in amino acids: CASSYPGTGGNTIYF. The CDR3 region has the DNA TGTGCCAGCAGTTACCCTGGGACAGGGGGAAACACCATATATTTT.